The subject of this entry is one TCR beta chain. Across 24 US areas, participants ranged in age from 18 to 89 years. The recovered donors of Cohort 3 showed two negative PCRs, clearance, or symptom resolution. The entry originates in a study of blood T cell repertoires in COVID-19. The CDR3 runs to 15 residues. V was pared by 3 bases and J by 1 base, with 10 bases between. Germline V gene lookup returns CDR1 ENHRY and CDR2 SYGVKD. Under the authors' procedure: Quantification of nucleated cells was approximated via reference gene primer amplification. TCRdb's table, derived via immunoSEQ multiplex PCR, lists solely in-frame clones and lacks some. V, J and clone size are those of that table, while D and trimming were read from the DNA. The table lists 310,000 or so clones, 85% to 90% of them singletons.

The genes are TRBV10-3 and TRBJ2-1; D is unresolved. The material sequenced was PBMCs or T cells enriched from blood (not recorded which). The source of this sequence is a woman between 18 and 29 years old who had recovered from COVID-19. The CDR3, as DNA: TGTGCCATCAGTGAAGGAGCGCCGTCCTACAATGAGCAGTTCTTC. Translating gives CAISEGAPSYNEQFF.